The rows below give T cell receptor beta chains drawn from one sample of a study of response to subunit inactivated influenza vaccine. TCRdb independently ran MiXCR on the RT-PCR reads; one entry per CDR3 protein. The sample records 160,000 or so distinct CDR3 sequences, 11% being singletons. The sequenced sample was non-naive T cells sorted from PBMCs, obtained roughly 6 weeks after vaccination. Every receptor here comes from a man between 50 and 59 years old who received an inactivated influenza vaccine. The CDR3 runs from the conserved cysteine through the conserved F or W. A D gene is named only where the DNA matches it firmly. Only part of the rows carry a size: once, few, many, or a class if the clone is expanded.

size: few; J: TRBJ1-2; V: TRBV28; D: .; DNA: TGTGCCAGCAGTTTAGGTCTGACCCCTAACTATGGCTACACCTTC; CDR3: CASSLGLTPNYGYTF
size: .; J: TRBJ2-7; V: TRBV19; D: .; DNA: TGTGCCAGTAGTATCGGGCAGCTACCCTACGAGCAGTACTTC; CDR3: CASSIGQLPYEQYF
size: many; J: TRBJ2-3; V: TRBV5-1; D: TRBD1; DNA: TGCGCCAGCAGCTCAGGACAGGTCACAGATACGCAGTATTTT; CDR3: CASSSGQVTDTQYF
size: .; J: TRBJ1-1; V: TRBV7-9; D: .; DNA: TGTGCCAGCAGCCCCAATACGGGGAACACTGAAGCTTTCTTT; CDR3: CASSPNTGNTEAFF
size: .; J: TRBJ2-2; V: TRBV4-3; D: TRBD2; DNA: TGCGCCAGCAGCCAAGGCGCTAGCGGGGGGGCCGCCGGGGAGCTGTTTTTT; CDR3: CASSQGASGGAAGELFF
size: few; J: TRBJ2-5; V: TRBV3-1; D: .; DNA: TGTGCCAGCAGCCCCGATGGGACTTCCGTGGAGACCCAGTACTTC; CDR3: CASSPDGTSVETQYF
size: .; J: TRBJ2-7; V: TRBV21-1; D: .; DNA: TGTGCCAGCAGCGCACTCCTAAGGGGGCAGTACTTC; CDR3: CASSALLRGQYF
size: many; J: TRBJ1-1; V: TRBV18; D: .; DNA: TGTGCCAGCTCACCCGGATGGGGTGAAGCTTTCTTT; CDR3: CASSPGWGEAFF
size: .; J: TRBJ2-5; V: TRBV12-3/TRBV12-4; D: .; DNA: TGTGCCAGCAGTTTAGATCCGGGGGAGACCCAGTACTTC; CDR3: CASSLDPGETQYF
size: many; J: TRBJ1-2; V: TRBV4-2; D: TRBD1; DNA: TGTGCCAGCAGCCAAGCGGCTGGACAGGGGCCGCTAGTTGGCTACACCTTC; CDR3: CASSQAAGQGPLVGYTF
size: few; J: TRBJ2-7; V: TRBV5-5; D: .; DNA: TGTGCCAGCAGCTTGAGTCGTAACCGGATCTCCTACGAGCAGTACTTC; CDR3: CASSLSRNRISYEQYF
size: few; J: TRBJ2-2; V: TRBV7-8; D: .; DNA: TGTGCCAGCGGCCTAGCCGGGGAGCTGTTTTTT; CDR3: CASGLAGELFF
size: many; J: TRBJ2-1; V: TRBV20-1; D: TRBD2; DNA: TGCAGTGCTTCTAGACTAGCGGGACAGAGCTCCTACAATGAGCAGTTCTTC; CDR3: CSASRLAGQSSYNEQFF
size: .; J: TRBJ2-7; V: TRBV5-1; D: TRBD1; DNA: TGCGCCAGCAGCTTGGACTTAGGGGGCTGGTACGAGCAGTACTTC; CDR3: CASSLDLGGWYEQYF
size: .; J: TRBJ1-1; V: TRBV6-2/TRBV6-3; D: .; DNA: TGTGCCAGCAGTTACCCGGGGGATGGTCGGGCTGAAGCTTTCTTT; CDR3: CASSYPGDGRAEAFF
size: .; J: TRBJ1-1; V: TRBV3-1; D: .; DNA: TGTGCCAGCAGCCAAGAACAGGGCGGACTTGAAGCTTTCTTT; CDR3: CASSQEQGGLEAFF
size: many; J: TRBJ2-3; V: TRBV7-2; D: .; DNA: TGTGCCAGCAGCTTAGAGCGTATAGATACGCAGTATTTT; CDR3: CASSLERIDTQYF
size: few; J: TRBJ2-3; V: TRBV6-2/TRBV6-3; D: TRBD1; DNA: TGTGCCAGCAGTGTGACAGGGGGGATAGATACGCAGTATTTT; CDR3: CASSVTGGIDTQYF
size: .; J: TRBJ2-7; V: TRBV5-1; D: TRBD1; DNA: TGCGCCAGCAGCTTGATCGCTGTAACGTCGACAGGGGGCTACGAGCAGTACTTC; CDR3: CASSLIAVTSTGGYEQYF
size: .; J: TRBJ2-1; V: TRBV7-3; D: .; DNA: TGTGCCAGCAGCTTAGATGAGGACACCCAGCAGTTCTTC; CDR3: CASSLDEDTQQFF
size: .; J: TRBJ2-7; V: TRBV7-2; D: .; DNA: TGTGCCAGCAGCTTAGAGGCAGGACCAACCTACGAGCAGTACTTC; CDR3: CASSLEAGPTYEQYF
size: few; J: TRBJ1-1; V: TRBV18; D: .; DNA: TGTGCCAGCTCACCGCCGGGACTCGGTAAGCCTGAAGCTTTCTTT; CDR3: CASSPPGLGKPEAFF
size: .; J: TRBJ2-3; V: TRBV27; D: .; DNA: TGTGCCAGCAGGCCATTTGGGGGGCAAACAGATACGCAGTATTTT; CDR3: CASRPFGGQTDTQYF
size: many; J: TRBJ2-2; V: TRBV10-2; D: .; DNA: TGCGCCAGCACCCCAGGGTTCAACACCGGGGAGCTGTTTTTT; CDR3: CASTPGFNTGELFF
size: few; J: TRBJ1-6; V: TRBV9; D: .; DNA: TGTGCCAGCAGCGGGGGAACCTATAATTCACCCCTCCACTTT; CDR3: CASSGGTYNSPLHF
size: many; J: TRBJ1-5; V: TRBV7-2; D: .; DNA: TGTGCCAGCAGCTTATTAAAGGATCAGCCCCAGCATTTT; CDR3: CASSLLKDQPQHF
size: few; J: TRBJ2-1; V: TRBV7-2; D: .; DNA: TGTGCCAGCAGCTTAGGTATTTACAATGAGCAGTTCTTC; CDR3: CASSLGIYNEQFF